This TCR beta chain was profiled in a study of T cells in Graves' hyperthyroidism and ophthalmopathy. Amplification of TCR beta CDR3 regions was performed using RNA transcripts as template. The HTBI primer set was used in a first-round RT-PCR of the TCR CDR3. One entry per CDR3 protein results from TCRdb running MiXCR on the multiplex PCR reads. The sample contains 500,000 to 650,000 distinct CDR3 sequences, 15% to 20% of which appear only once. The CDR3 extends over 16 amino acids. The germline gives CDR1 LNHDA, CDR2 SQIVND (reference sequence). V was cut by 4 bases and J by 1 base, with 14 bases left in between. Ophthalmopathy cases scored 3 or more on the Clinical Activity Score and 4 or more on NOSPECS grade, with duration below 3 months. Diagnosis relied on clinical symptoms, serum thyroxine and TRAb, thyroid ultrasound and orbital computed tomography.

Sequencing input: blood. This chain connects TRBV19 to TRBJ1-5; TRBD1 might be the D (6 bases). This TCR was sampled from a man aged 35-49 years with Graves' ophthalmopathy. CDR3: CASSTLQGVSNQPQHF. In DNA form, the CDR3 reads TGTGCCAGTAGTACCCTACAGGGCGTCAGCAATCAGCCCCAGCATTTT. The full variable domain, its missing parts supplied by reference TRBV19 and TRBJ1-5, is DGGITQSPKYLFRKEGQNVTLSCEQNLNHDAMYWYRQDPGQGLRLIYYSQIVNDFQKGDIAEGYSVSREKKESFPLTVTSAQKNPTAFYLCASSTLQGVSNQPQHFGDGTRLSIL.